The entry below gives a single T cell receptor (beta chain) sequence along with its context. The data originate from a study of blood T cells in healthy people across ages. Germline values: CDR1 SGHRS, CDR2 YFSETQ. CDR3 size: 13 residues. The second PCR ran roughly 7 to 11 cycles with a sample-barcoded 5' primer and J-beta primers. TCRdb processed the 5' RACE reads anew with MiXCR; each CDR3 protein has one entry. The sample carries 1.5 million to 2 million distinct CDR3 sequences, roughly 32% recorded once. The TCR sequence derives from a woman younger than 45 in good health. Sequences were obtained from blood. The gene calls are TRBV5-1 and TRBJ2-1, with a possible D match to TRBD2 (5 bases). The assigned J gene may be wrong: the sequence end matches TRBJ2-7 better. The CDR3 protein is CASSLEAEYEQYF. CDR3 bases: TGCGCCAGCAGCTTGGAAGCGGAATACGAGCAGTACTTC.